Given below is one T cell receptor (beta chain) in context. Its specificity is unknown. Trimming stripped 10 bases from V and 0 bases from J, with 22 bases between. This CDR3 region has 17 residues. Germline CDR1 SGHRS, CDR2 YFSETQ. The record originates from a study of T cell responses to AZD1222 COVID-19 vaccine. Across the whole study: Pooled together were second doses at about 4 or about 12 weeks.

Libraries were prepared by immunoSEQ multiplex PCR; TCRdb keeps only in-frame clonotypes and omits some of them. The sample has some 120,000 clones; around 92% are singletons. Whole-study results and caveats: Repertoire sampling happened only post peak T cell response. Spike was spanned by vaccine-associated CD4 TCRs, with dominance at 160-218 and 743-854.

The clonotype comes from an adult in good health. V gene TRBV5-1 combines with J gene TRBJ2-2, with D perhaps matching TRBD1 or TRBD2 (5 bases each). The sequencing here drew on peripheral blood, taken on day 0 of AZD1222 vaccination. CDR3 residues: CALTRGATNTNTGELFF. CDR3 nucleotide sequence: TGCGCCTTAACCCGAGGGGCGACCAATACGAACACCGGGGAGCTGTTTTTT.